Presented here are 21 T cell receptor beta chains from one specimen sequenced in a study of CD4 T cells in relation to SARS-CoV-2 and coronaviruses. Profiled with immunoSEQ multiplex PCR; TCRdb holds only in-frame clones, not every one. The sample holds approximately 20,000 clones, 76% seen once. Unexposed donor CD4+ T cells date from 2011-2018, before the COVID-19 pandemic. CD4+ T cells were isolated from the cells after around 9 days of culture. For these TCRs, the target antigens are not known. The sample comprised CD4+ T cells from PBMCs, cultured in vitro. The source is a human donor in good health.

The V and J genes are TRBV19 and TRBJ1-3, with D unclear. V was cut by 4 bases and J by 1 base, with 8 bases left in between. Germline assignment: CDR1 LNHDA and CDR2 SQIVND (reference sequence). The CDR3 is made up of 14 amino acids. The CDR3 is CASSKGSSGNTIYF. In DNA, the CDR3 is TGTGCCAGTAGTAAAGGTTCGTCTGGAAACACCATATATTTT.

The chain combines TRBV5-6 with TRBJ2-5; D may be TRBD1 (6 bases). CDR1 and CDR2 (germline): SGHDT, YYEEEE. V dropped 4 bases and J dropped 0 bases, with 16 bases sitting between them. The CDR3 consists of 16 residues. CDR3 in DNA: TGTGCCAGCAGCGCCGACCGGACAGCGTACCAAGAGACCCAGTACTTC. Its protein product is CASSADRTAYQETQYF.

CDR3 sequence reads: CASRLGLNQPQHF. The DNA of the CDR3 is TGTGCCAGCAGGTTAGGTCTTAATCAGCCCCAGCATTTT. This chain joins TRBV6-5 and TRBJ1-5, with D uncertain. Looked up from germline, CDR1 is MNHEY and CDR2 is SVGAGI. The CDR3 consists of 13 residues. V was clipped by 6 bases and J by 4 bases, with 10 bases between them.

The chain combines TRBV19 with TRBJ2-1; 10 nucleotides agree with TRBD2. This CDR3 contains 19 residues. In germline, CDR1 is LNHDA, CDR2 SQIVND (reference sequence). V lost 3 bases, J lost 2 bases, and 13 bases stayed unmatched. The CDR3 DNA sequence: TGTGCCAGTAGTATTTCCAGCGGGAGGGCCGGAGGTCCCTACAATGAGCAGTTCTTC. This sequence encodes CASSISSGRAGGPYNEQFF.

The chain has TRBV7-9 and TRBJ2-5, with no clear D. Between the trimmed V and J ends, which lost 4 bases and 0 bases, there was a span of 12 bases. The CDR3 covers 15 residues. Germline assignment: CDR1 SEHNR and CDR2 FQNEAQ (reference sequence). The CDR3 DNA reads TGTGCCAGCAGCTCCTTGATGGCCCACCAAGAGACCCAGTACTTC. The encoded protein is CASSSLMAHQETQYF.

This clone was detected only a few times. The rearrangement joins TRBV29-1 to TRBJ1-3, with a possible D match to TRBD1 (6 bases). The CDR3 is made up of 13 amino acids. V lost 4 bases and J 2 bases, leaving 9 bases between the germline ends. CDR1 and CDR2 (germline): SQVTM, ANQGSEA. The CDR3 sequence is CSVGAGAGNTIYF. CDR3 sequence (DNA): TGCAGCGTTGGGGCAGGGGCTGGAAACACCATATATTTT.

The chain recombines TRBV30 with TRBJ1-1; D unresolved. The V and J ends lost 3 bases and 3 bases respectively, with 17 bases between them. Per the germline V gene, CDR1 is GTSNPN and CDR2 is SVGIG (reference sequence). The CDR3 is 15 amino acids. The chain's CDR3 is CAWSGPGSAYTEAFF. The DNA for the CDR3 is TGTGCCTGGAGCGGGCCGGGGTCGGCTTACACTGAAGCTTTCTTT.

The gene calls are TRBV5-6 and TRBJ2-1, with 13 bases fitting TRBD2. This CDR3 is 13 amino acids long. V shed 10 bases and J 4 bases; nucleotides not matched to a gene: 2. The germline CDR1 and CDR2 sequences are SGHDT and YYEEEE. CDR3 in amino acids: CAVGLAGYNEQFF. The CDR3 DNA is TGTGCCGTGGGACTAGCGGGGTACAATGAGCAGTTCTTC.

The CDR3 loop is CAGSKEGLVLNEQFF. The CDR3, as DNA: TGTGCCGGATCCAAAGAGGGACTAGTACTGAATGAGCAGTTCTTC. This chain uses TRBV13 with TRBJ2-1, with 8 bases aligning to TRBD2. The CDR3 has 15 residues. CDR1 is PRHDT, CDR2 FYEKMQ, per germline (reference sequence). V trimming: 11 bases; J trimming: 7 bases; junction bases outside the gene matches: 16.

The chain couples TRBV30 to TRBJ1-1, with D possibly matching TRBD1 (5 bases). Trimming left V 5 bases short and J 0 bases short, with 7 bases between. The CDR3 contains 12 residues. Germline values: CDR1 GTSNPN, CDR2 SVGIG (reference sequence). The CDR3 loop reads CAWDSLNTEAFF. DNA of the CDR3: TGTGCCTGGGACAGTTTGAACACTGAAGCTTTCTTT.

The chain combines TRBV19 with TRBJ2-2; D possibly corresponds to TRBD2 (5 bases). Germline V CDR1 and CDR2: LNHDA, SQIVND (reference sequence). Trimming shortened V by 5 bases and J by 3 bases, and 13 bases separated the two germline ends. CDR3 size: 15 residues. The CDR3: CASSGRNPDTGELFF. For the CDR3, the DNA is TGTGCCAGTAGTGGGAGAAACCCCGACACCGGGGAGCTGTTTTTT.

CDR3 sequence (DNA): TGTGCCAGCAGTTACTCGAGTGGGCAACCCTACGAGCAGTACTTC. Protein: CASSYSSGQPYEQYF. V and J are TRBV6-5 and TRBJ2-7; D uncertain. Between the trimmed V and J ends, which lost 0 bases and 2 bases, there was a span of 11 bases. The CDR3 spans 15 residues. In germline, CDR1 is MNHEY, CDR2 SVGAGI.

The chain couples TRBV5-1 to TRBJ2-5, with D maybe TRBD1 (5 bases). CDR1 is SGHRS, CDR2 YFSETQ, per germline. V gave up 5 bases and J gave up 2 bases, with 13 bases separating them. The length of the CDR3 is 14 residues. The DNA of the CDR3 is TGCGCCAGCAGTTCGTTTCAGGGTCAAGAGACCCAGTACTTC. Amino acid sequence: CASSSFQGQETQYF.

By sample share, this clone is medium-sized. This sequence joins TRBV10-3 and TRBJ1-1; a weak D match, TRBD1 (5 bases). The CDR3 is 15 amino acids. Germline V gives CDR1 ENHRY, CDR2 SYGVKD. V was shortened by 6 bases and J by 0 bases, with 14 bases between the two germline ends. DNA for the CDR3: TGTGCCATCAGCATCAGGGACGATGTGAACACTGAAGCTTTCTTT. This encodes CAISIRDDVNTEAFF.

This clone was observed a few times. The rearrangement links TRBV27 to TRBJ2-7; TRBD2 agrees at 12 bases. V shed 8 bases, J shed 4 bases, and the junction held 6 bases outside the gene matches. CDR1 and CDR2 (germline): MNHEY, SMNVEV (reference sequence). This CDR3 has 14 amino acids. DNA for the CDR3: TGTGCCAGCGGTCTAGCGGGAGGGTGGTACGAGCAGTACTTC. Protein sequence: CASGLAGGWYEQYF.

The rearrangement uses TRBV19 and TRBJ1-5, with D maybe TRBD1 (6 bases). The CDR3 spans 17 residues. The germline V gene encodes CDR1 LNHDA and CDR2 SQIVND (reference sequence). V dropped 6 bases and J dropped 2 bases, with 20 bases sitting between them. CDR3 protein: CASSRSRGLTGNQPQHF. Written as DNA, the CDR3 is TGTGCCAGTAGCCGAAGTAGGGGGTTGACGGGCAATCAGCCCCAGCATTTT.

The chain has TRBV9 and TRBJ1-1; D not resolved. The CDR3 consists of 13 residues. Germline values: CDR1 SGDLS, CDR2 YYNGEE. Trimming left V 7 bases short and J 1 base short, with 11 bases between. The CDR3 spells CASADWSNTEAFF. CDR3 nucleotide sequence: TGTGCCAGCGCGGATTGGTCGAACACTGAAGCTTTCTTT.

Only a few counts were recorded for this clone. The chain couples TRBV19 to TRBJ1-5; D is undetermined. Germline CDR1 LNHDA, CDR2 SQIVND (reference sequence). V dropped 1 base and J dropped 3 bases, with 4 bases sitting between them. The CDR3 length is 13 residues. The CDR3 here is CASSIGVNQPQHF. CDR3 sequence (DNA): TGTGCCAGTAGTATAGGGGTCAATCAGCCCCAGCATTTT.

The chain joins TRBV27 to TRBJ2-5; the D gene is possibly TRBD2 (7 bases). Germline lookup yields CDR1 MNHEY and CDR2 SMNVEV (reference sequence). The V end lost 6 bases, the J end lost 5 bases, and 19 bases lay between the germline ends. The CDR3 extends over 15 amino acids. In DNA, the CDR3 is TGTGCCAGCAGGTCCGCGGGGGCCCCCGTTGAGACCCAGTACTTC. Translated: CASRSAGAPVETQYF.

This rearrangement joins TRBV28 to TRBJ1-3; no definite D call. The CDR3 spans 15 residues. Between the trimmed V and J ends, which lost 1 base and 0 bases, there was a span of 7 bases. Germline V gene sequence: CDR1 MDHEN, CDR2 SYDVKM. CDR3 DNA: TGTGCCAGCAGTTTATACCAGTCCTCTGGAAACACCATATATTTT. Protein product: CASSLYQSSGNTIYF.

This clone was observed a few times. V is TRBV9 and J is TRBJ2-3, with D possibly matching TRBD2 (5 bases). There are 14 residues in the CDR3. Deletions cut 6 bases from V and 0 bases from J, with 11 bases between. Germline V lookup: CDR1 SGDLS, CDR2 YYNGEE. In nucleotides, the CDR3 is TGTGCCAGCAATTTGGACTGGAGCACAGATACGCAGTATTTT. It is translated as CASNLDWSTDTQYF.